These 29 T cell receptor beta chains originate from one sample sequenced in a study of blood T cell repertoires in COVID-19. Produced via immunoSEQ multiplex PCR; TCRdb's table is partial and in-frame only. In the table there are roughly 39,000 clones, approximately 90% of which are singletons. Sequenced input: peripheral blood. Receptor source: a woman over 75 with active COVID-19.

This chain joins TRBV27 and TRBJ1-3; D is ambiguous. The CDR3 sequence is 15 residues long. Germline CDR1 reads MNHEY; CDR2 reads SMNVEV (reference sequence). Trimming left V 0 bases short and J 0 bases short, with 6 bases between. The chain's CDR3 is CASSLSANSGNTIYF. CDR3 in DNA: TGTGCCAGCAGTTTATCGGCCAACTCTGGAAACACCATATATTTT.

The chain is built from TRBV7-9 and TRBJ2-7, with a weak D call TRBD2 (6 bases). Trimming left V 0 bases short and J 0 bases short, with 18 bases between. Germline V lookup: CDR1 SEHNR, CDR2 FQNEAQ (reference sequence). The CDR3 sequence is 18 residues long. CDR3 sequence (DNA): TGTGCCAGCAGCTTAGCGGCCTCGGGGGAAGGGAGCTCCTACGAGCAGTACTTC. This gives the protein CASSLAASGEGSSYEQYF.

The rearrangement uses TRBV5-5 and TRBJ1-5; 7 positions agree with TRBD1. The CDR3 is 16 residues long. V trimming: 4 bases; J trimming: 2 bases; junction bases outside the gene matches: 9. Germline lookup yields CDR1 SGHKS and CDR2 YYEKEE (reference sequence). CDR3 sequence (DNA): TGTGCCAGCAGCCAAGCCCAGGGGGTCGGCAATCAGCCCCAGCATTTT. Encoded protein: CASSQAQGVGNQPQHF.

This clone occurred a few times. The chain uses TRBV28 and TRBJ1-6; TRBD1 is a possible D gene (5 bases). Germline-derived CDR1 and CDR2 are MDHEN and SYDVKM. V dropped 8 bases and J dropped 10 bases, with 15 bases sitting between them. The CDR3 has 13 residues. CDR3 loop: CASGESKGSPLHF. The CDR3 nucleotides are TGTGCCAGCGGGGAATCAAAGGGGTCACCCCTCCACTTT.

In its sample, this clone was seen once. This chain uses TRBV12-3 or TRBV12-4 with TRBJ1-1; 8 bases line up with TRBD1. V shed 6 bases, J shed 5 bases, and the junction held 5 bases outside the gene matches. This CDR3 contains 13 residues. The chain's CDR3 is CASRRQGRTEAFF. The CDR3, as DNA: TGTGCCAGCAGACGACAGGGGCGGACTGAAGCTTTCTTT.

The CDR3 is CASSQDARAGGFGKLFF. CDR3 DNA: TGTGCCAGCAGCCAAGATGCTCGGGCGGGTGGGTTCGGAAAACTGTTTTTT. The chain links TRBV3-1 (or the pseudogene TRBV3-2) to TRBJ1-4; D is unclear. Between the trimmed V and J ends, which lost 0 bases and 10 bases, there was a span of 21 bases. Germline assignment: CDR1 LGHDT and CDR2 YNNKEL (reference sequence). The length of the CDR3 is 17 residues.

The gene calls are TRBV6-4 and TRBJ2-3; 10 nucleotides match TRBD1. Germline V CDR1 and CDR2: MRHNA, SNTAGT. After removal of 8 bases from V and 3 bases from J, the junction contained 5 bases not matched to a gene. The CDR3 runs to 14 residues. The CDR3 DNA sequence: TGTGCCAGCTCGGCGGACAGGGGGACAGATACGCAGTATTTT. It encodes CASSADRGTDTQYF.

V gene TRBV5-1 combines with J gene TRBJ2-7; 11 bases match TRBD2. Per germline, CDR1 SGHRS and CDR2 YFSETQ. V dropped 0 bases and J dropped 6; count of bases not matched to a gene: 5. This CDR3 spans 15 amino acids. CDR3 bases: TGCGCCAGCAGCTTGGCGCCGGGACTAGCGGTCGAGCAGTACTTC. Its translation is CASSLAPGLAVEQYF.

The CDR3, as DNA: TGTGCCAGCAGTTACTCTGGCAGACAAGGTTCACCCCTCCACTTT. This translates into CASSYSGRQGSPLHF. The chain combines TRBV6-5 with TRBJ1-6; no clear D gene. Germline V gives CDR1 MNHEY, CDR2 SVGAGI. Trimming cost V 0 bases and J 9 bases, with 12 bases left between them. CDR3 length: 15 amino acids.

This clone was detected only a few times. V is TRBV5-1 and J is TRBJ2-7; 8 positions match TRBD2. From germline, CDR1 is SGHRS and CDR2 YFSETQ. V gave up 3 bases and J gave up 5 bases; unmatched junction bases: 4. This CDR3 is built from 13 residues. The DNA for the CDR3 is TGCGCCAGCAGCTCCGGGGGGGCCCACGAGCAGTACTTC. As protein: CASSSGGAHEQYF.

This chain connects TRBV5-6 to TRBJ2-1, with 9 nucleotides matching TRBD2. CDR3 length equals 18 residues. Germline loops: CDR1 SGHDT, CDR2 YYEEEE. Trimming at V came to 2 bases and at J to 1 base, leaving 10 bases not matched to a gene. The CDR3 loop is CASSFRGGGAASYNEQFF. In nucleotides, the CDR3 is TGTGCCAGCAGCTTCCGTGGCGGGGGGGCCGCGTCCTACAATGAGCAGTTCTTC.

The chain couples TRBV28 to TRBJ1-6, with 9 bases lining up with TRBD1. CDR1 is MDHEN, CDR2 SYDVKM, per germline. V lost 7 bases, J lost 5 bases, and 6 bases stayed unmatched. CDR3 length: 15 amino acids. The CDR3 DNA follows: TGTGCCAGCAACACACAGGGGGCAAATAATTCACCCCTCCACTTT. It yields the protein CASNTQGANNSPLHF.

V usage is TRBV2 and J usage is TRBJ1-2, with TRBD1 as a possible D gene (5 bases). Looked up from germline, CDR1 is SNHLY and CDR2 is FYNNEI. This CDR3 comprises 14 residues. V was pared by 3 bases and J by 8 bases, with 16 bases between. CDR3 sequence: CASSEDPGVGGYTF. The CDR3 DNA is TGTGCCAGCAGTGAGGACCCGGGGGTGGGCGGCTACACCTTC.

Only a few counts were recorded for this clone. This chain links TRBV6-6 with TRBJ1-4, with 7 bases fitting TRBD1. V was clipped by 6 bases and J by 5 bases; unmatched bases: 9. CDR1 is MNHNY, CDR2 SVGAGI, per germline (reference sequence). This CDR3 comprises 15 residues. DNA of the CDR3: TGTGCCAGCAGGCTAGCCGGGACAGCCAATGAAAAACTGTTTTTT. The encoded protein is CASRLAGTANEKLFF.

The chain carries TRBV30 and TRBJ1-5; 7 nucleotides agree with TRBD1. Trimming at V came to 5 bases and at J to 5 bases, leaving 9 bases not matched to a gene. The CDR3 has 14 residues. Germline CDR1 reads GTSNPN; CDR2 reads SVGIG (reference sequence). This CDR3 reads CAWQTGTIDQPQHF. The CDR3 DNA sequence: TGTGCCTGGCAGACAGGGACGATCGATCAGCCCCAGCATTTT.

This chain links TRBV19 with TRBJ2-3; TRBD2 matches at 8 bases. J lost 4 bases, V lost 3 bases, and 9 bases had no gene match. The CDR3 is made up of 16 amino acids. Germline loops: CDR1 LNHDA, CDR2 SQIVND (reference sequence). Here the CDR3 DNA reads TGTGCCAGTAGTATCCTCGGGCGGGGGGCCCCAGATACGCAGTATTTT. Translation gives CASSILGRGAPDTQYF.

The CDR3: CASSQGVLRGARDIQYF. In DNA, the CDR3 is TGTGCCAGCAGCCAAGGGGTCCTCAGGGGGGCGAGGGACATTCAGTACTTC. The chain uses TRBV3-1 (or the pseudogene TRBV3-2) and TRBJ2-4; TRBD1 might be the D (7 bases). This CDR3 comprises 17 residues. Trimming left V 1 base short and J 8 bases short, with 21 bases between. Germline assignment: CDR1 LGHDT and CDR2 YNNKEL (reference sequence).

In its sample, this clone was seen a few times. The rearrangement uses TRBV19 and TRBJ2-1, with TRBD2 matching over 7 bases. V lost 1 base and J lost 9; bases outside the gene matches: 3. This CDR3 is 13 amino acids long. Germline CDR1 and CDR2: LNHDA and SQIVND (reference sequence). The CDR3 region is CASSIALAAEQFF. The DNA of the CDR3 is TGTGCCAGTAGTATAGCTCTAGCGGCTGAGCAGTTCTTC.

This clone was recorded only once. The J gene is TRBJ2-5, the V gene TRBV28, with D perhaps TRBD2 (6 bases). Trimming removed 4 bases at V and 0 bases at J, with 9 bases between. The germline CDR1 and CDR2 sequences are MDHEN and SYDVKM. The CDR3 runs to 14 residues. The CDR3: CASSYRGYQETQYF. The DNA of the CDR3 is TGTGCCAGCAGTTACCGGGGGTACCAAGAGACCCAGTACTTC.

This sequence joins TRBV27 and TRBJ1-1, with D perhaps matching TRBD1 (5 bases). Germline V gives CDR1 MNHEY, CDR2 SMNVEV (reference sequence). Trimming took off 6 bases at V and 1 base at J, with 15 bases between the two ends. This CDR3 contains 15 residues. DNA of the CDR3: TGTGCCAGCAGCCCATTCGACAGAGAGAACACTGAAGCTTTCTTT. Its translation is CASSPFDRENTEAFF.

This sequence joins TRBV27 and TRBJ1-4; D possibly corresponds to TRBD1 (5 bases). There are 14 residues in the CDR3. V lost 1 base, J lost 7 bases, and 10 bases lay in between. Germline V lookup: CDR1 MNHEY, CDR2 SMNVEV (reference sequence). DNA of the CDR3: TGTGCCAGCAGTTTATTAGGGGCAGGTGAAAAACTGTTTTTT. Translation: CASSLLGAGEKLFF.

In DNA form, the CDR3 reads TGTGCCAGCAGGGAGAACAGGGGTCAGCCCCAGCATTTT. It yields the protein CASRENRGQPQHF. V usage is TRBV6-5 and J usage is TRBJ1-5; TRBD1 aligns across 7 bases. The CDR3 is 13 residues long. Per the germline V gene, CDR1 is MNHEY and CDR2 is SVGAGI. The J segment lost 6 bases and the V segment lost 6 bases, leaving 5 bases of the junction unmatched.

The rearrangement joins TRBV11-2 to TRBJ2-7; D perhaps matches TRBD1 (6 bases). V was clipped by 5 bases and J by 5 bases, with 19 bases between them. The CDR3 has 15 residues. Germline V gene lookup returns CDR1 SGHAT and CDR2 FQNNGV. This chain's CDR3 is CASSISGQGIDEQYF. CDR3 sequence (DNA): TGTGCCAGCAGCATCTCCGGGCAGGGGATCGACGAGCAGTACTTC.

The chain carries TRBV5-1 and TRBJ1-2; a possible D gene is TRBD1 (6 bases). Germline CDR1 is SGHRS and CDR2 is YFSETQ. The V gene lost 1 base and the J gene lost 3 bases, with 13 bases spanning the gap. CDR3 size: 15 residues. This chain's CDR3 is CASSLKDSLDYGYTF. The CDR3 nucleotides read TGCGCCAGCAGCTTGAAGGACAGTTTAGACTATGGCTACACCTTC.

This clone was recorded once. The rearrangement joins TRBV27 to TRBJ1-2; a weak D match, TRBD1 (6 bases). Trimming removed 6 bases from V and 4 bases from J, with 9 bases in between. This CDR3 comprises 12 residues. The germline gives CDR1 MNHEY, CDR2 SMNVEV (reference sequence). The CDR3 region is CASSRGSYGYTF. In DNA form, the CDR3 reads TGTGCCAGCAGCAGGGGTTCCTATGGCTACACCTTC.

V usage is TRBV5-6 and J usage is TRBJ2-7, with 9 nucleotides matching TRBD1. Germline CDR1 reads SGHDT; CDR2 reads YYEEEE. The CDR3 runs to 15 residues. V gave up 2 bases and J gave up 2 bases; unmatched junction bases: 5. CDR3 sequence (DNA): TGTGCCAGCAGCTTCCTCGGGACAGGGACCTACGAGCAGTACTTC. This codes for CASSFLGTGTYEQYF. The complete variable domain, with remaining parts taken from reference TRBV5-6 and TRBJ2-7, reads DAGVTQSPTHLIKTRGQQVTLRCSPKSGHDTVSWYQQALGQGPQFIFQYYEEEERQRGNFPDRFSGHQFPNYSSELNVNALLLGDSALYLCASSFLGTGTYEQYFGPGTRLTVT.

The chain has TRBV28 and TRBJ1-2, with 9 bases identical to TRBD1. The germline CDR1 and CDR2 sequences are MDHEN and SYDVKM. Germline trimming cut 2 bases from V and 4 bases from J; bases unmatched to any gene: 2. The CDR3 extends over 14 amino acids. In nucleotides, the CDR3 is TGTGCCAGCAGTTTAACAGGGGGCGGCTATGGCTACACCTTC. It encodes CASSLTGGGYGYTF.

The V call is TRBV7-2, the J call TRBJ2-1; a possible D gene is TRBD1 (5 bases). Germline V CDR1 and CDR2: SGHTA, FQGNSA. The CDR3 totals 15 residues. The V end lost 2 bases, the J end lost 8 bases, and 16 bases lay between the germline ends. The CDR3 loop reads CASSLTPGQTDEQFF. In nucleotides, the CDR3 is TGTGCCAGCAGCTTAACCCCCGGACAAACGGATGAGCAGTTCTTC.

The CDR3 protein is CASNGQALYEQYF. Here the CDR3 DNA reads TGTGCCAGCAATGGACAGGCGCTCTACGAGCAGTACTTC. The rearrangement links TRBV2 to TRBJ2-7; TRBD1 aligns across 7 bases. The CDR3 has 13 amino acids. CDR1 is SNHLY and CDR2 is FYNNEI in the germline V gene. V was clipped by 7 bases and J by 3 bases; unmatched bases: 6.